This TCR beta chain was obtained from a study of preoperative IRX-2 immunotherapy in early breast cancer. Measured with immunoSEQ multiplex PCR; TCRdb has only the in-frame clones, and not every one. This sample has around 25,000 clones; 75% to 80% occur once, and the top ten carry less than 2.5%. Treatment defined: preoperative locoregional IRX-2 cytokine immunotherapy. This phase Ib study tested locoregional IRX-2 cytokine immunotherapy given before surgery. This specimen was lymph node tissue, taken before IRX-2 immunotherapy. The TCR comes from a human donor with breast cancer.

As DNA, the CDR3 is TGCGCCAGCAGTGAGATTTGGGGACAGGGGGACGAGCAGTACTTC. This sequence encodes CASSEIWGQGDEQYF. The rearrangement joins TRBV10-2 to TRBJ2-7; 11 bases fit TRBD1. Per the germline V gene, CDR1 is WSHSY and CDR2 is SAAADI. This CDR3 contains 15 residues. The V and J ends lost 2 bases and 5 bases, in that order; junction bases with no gene match: 5.